The T cell receptor beta chain described here comes from a study of T cell clonotyping in hematopoietic cell transplantation. The CDR3 length is 14 residues. Germline loops: CDR1 MNHEY, CDR2 SVGAGI. With 2 bases removed from V and 6 bases from J, the gap between germline ends came to 11 bases. Documented time point: recipient sample about 28 days before transplant, after cytoreduction. The protocol was immunoSEQ multiplex PCR, while the TCRdb copy is restricted to in-frame clones and leaves out a portion. This table has about 29,000 clones, approximately 80% appearing once. The starting material was peripheral blood mononuclear cells, obtained before stem cell transplant. This clonotype originated in a woman in her 30s with chronic myeloid leukemia. Some clones in this sample may be carry-over from other donors' samples. The chain joins TRBV6-5 to TRBJ2-1; TRBD2 is a possible D gene (6 bases). The CDR3 DNA is TGTGCCAGCAGTTACAAAGCGGGTGTCAATGAGCAGTTCTTC. Amino acid sequence: CASSYKAGVNEQFF.